These 12 T cell receptor beta chains were sequenced from one sample in a study of control samples from healthy donors and cancer patients (dated by TCRdb to 2020 to 2021). Libraries came from the immunoSEQ multiplex PCR assay. Here the immuneACCESS table is served through TCRdb, limited to in-frame sequences with V and J called. Missing clones are a known gap in these copies; in checked studies unresolved V genes cover under half, and the rest lacks a known reason. Within this sample are about 79,000 clones, with approximately 93% of them counted one time only. Over 0.95% of the sample is in the top ten clones. Sequencing was carried out using PBMCs. The source of these receptors is a middle-aged woman with lung cancer.

The chain joins TRBV7-9 to TRBJ1-1, with D uncertain. Trimming shortened V by 2 bases and J by 7 bases, and 11 bases separated the two germline ends. The CDR3 loop spans 13 amino acids. Germline CDR1 is SEHNR and CDR2 is FQNEAQ (reference sequence). The CDR3 nucleotides are TGTGCCAGCAGCTTATCCCCAGAACTTGAAGCTTTCTTT. This gives the protein CASSLSPELEAFF.

The chain uses TRBV3-1 (or the pseudogene TRBV3-2) and TRBJ2-5, with 14 bases fitting TRBD2. CDR1 and CDR2 (germline): LGHDT, YNNKEL (reference sequence). The CDR3 runs to 18 residues. V lost 1 base to trimming and J lost 3 bases; unmatched junction nucleotides: 7. DNA of the CDR3: TGTGCCAGCAGCCAAGCCCTGGGACTAGCGGGGGAAGAAGAGACCCAGTACTTC. Translating gives CASSQALGLAGEEETQYF.

Written as DNA, the CDR3 is TGTGCCAGTAGTATAGATCGGACAGGGGCCACAGATACGCAGTATTTT. Amino acids: CASSIDRTGATDTQYF. This sequence joins TRBV19 and TRBJ2-3; the match to TRBD1 covers 9 bases. V shed 0 bases and J 2 bases; nucleotides not matched to a gene: 3. CDR3 length: 16 residues. From germline, CDR1 is LNHDA and CDR2 SQIVND (reference sequence). The full variable domain, in which reference TRBV19 and TRBJ2-3 provide the parts outside the CDR3, is DGGITQSPKYLFRKEGQNVTLSCEQNLNHDAMYWYRQDPGQGLRLIYYSQIVNDFQKGDIAEGYSVSREKKESFPLTVTSAQKNPTAFYLCASSIDRTGATDTQYFGPGTRLTVL.

The rearrangement joins TRBV28 to TRBJ2-3; 8 nucleotides align to TRBD2. The trim removed 3 bases at V and 2 bases at J, leaving 7 bases unmatched. The CDR3 consists of 16 residues. CDR1 is MDHEN and CDR2 is SYDVKM in the germline V gene. The CDR3 here is CASSFGAGGSTDTQYF. CDR3 DNA: TGTGCCAGCAGTTTTGGGGCGGGGGGATCCACAGATACGCAGTATTTT.

The gene calls are TRBV29-1 and TRBJ2-3, with no clear D. The CDR3 runs 11 residues. Trimming pared 4 bases from V and 2 bases from J, leaving 4 bases between. CDR1 and CDR2 (germline): SQVTM, ANQGSEA. This chain's CDR3 is CSVALTDTQYF. The CDR3 DNA reads as TGCAGCGTTGCCCTCACAGATACGCAGTATTTT.

As regards this clone: A junction boundary mismatches the germline segment, possibly from a read error. Other nucleotide sequences in the sample specify the same CDR3. The V and J genes are TRBV3-1 (or the pseudogene TRBV3-2) and TRBJ2-2; D not certain. There are 16 residues in the CDR3. Germline CDR1 LGHDT, CDR2 YNNKEL (reference sequence). The CDR3 reads CASSQEVGSNTGELFF. The DNA of the CDR3 is TGTGCCAGCAGTCAAGAAGTAGGGTCCAACACCGGGGAGCTGTTTTTT.

This sequence joins TRBV7-2 and TRBJ2-1; 16 bases agree with TRBD2. The J segment lost 11 bases and the V segment lost 4 bases, leaving 8 bases of the junction unmatched. The CDR3 contains 16 residues. Germline V CDR1 and CDR2: SGHTA, FQGNSA. The CDR3 DNA follows: TGTGCCAGCAGCTCGACCGGGACTAGCGGGGGGGCCAAGCAGTTCTTC. Translation: CASSSTGTSGGAKQFF.

The V call is TRBV6-5, the J call TRBJ1-2; 11 bases map to TRBD1. CDR1 and CDR2 (germline): MNHEY, SVGAGI. The V segment lost 5 bases and the J segment 8 bases; nucleotides outside the gene matches: 10. This CDR3 spans 15 amino acids. CDR3 in DNA: TGTGCCAGCAGTCCACGGACAGGGGGCGCGGGGGGCTACACCTTC. Amino acids: CASSPRTGGAGGYTF.

The chain couples TRBV18 to TRBJ2-7; 8 bases line up with TRBD2. Germline CDR1 reads KGHSH; CDR2 reads LQKENI. Trimming took 1 base from V and 3 from J; bases not matched to a gene: 5. This CDR3 is built from 15 residues. CDR3 bases: TGTGCCAGCTCACCACTGGCGGGGGGCAACTACGAGCAGTACTTC. It encodes CASSPLAGGNYEQYF.

The rearrangement uses TRBV2 and TRBJ1-2; D is uncertain. The germline V gene encodes CDR1 SNHLY and CDR2 FYNNEI. Trimming took off 6 bases at V and 5 bases at J, with 19 bases between the two ends. The CDR3 spans 15 residues. CDR3 in DNA: TGTGCCAGCAGCCACCCTACACAACCGAATTATGGCTACACCTTC. This translates into CASSHPTQPNYGYTF.

The rearrangement links TRBV5-1 to TRBJ1-5; 8 bases align to TRBD1. The CDR3 sequence is 18 residues long. V was pared by 1 base and J by 1 base, with 10 bases of the junction left unmatched. The germline gives CDR1 SGHRS, CDR2 YFSETQ. The CDR3 nucleotides are TGCGCCAGCAGCTTGAGGGCCCGGACAGGGAGGAGCAATCAGCCCCAGCATTTT. The encoded protein is CASSLRARTGRSNQPQHF.

V and J are TRBV3-1 (or the pseudogene TRBV3-2) and TRBJ1-1; D unclear. Trimming cost V 4 bases and J 1 base, with 7 bases left between them. The germline CDR1 and CDR2 sequences are LGHDT and YNNKEL (reference sequence). This CDR3 is 13 amino acids long. DNA of the CDR3: TGTGCCAGCAGCCCCTCGGGGAACACTGAAGCTTTCTTT. This codes for CASSPSGNTEAFF.